The rows below give T cell receptor beta chains drawn from one sample of a study of blood T cell repertoires in COVID-19. Assay: immunoSEQ multiplex PCR; the TCRdb copy retains only in-frame clones and omits some. The sample lists around 300,000 clones, roughly 86% occurring once. The sequenced sample consisted of PBMCs or T cells enriched from blood (not recorded which). These receptor sequences come from a woman aged 18-35 years who had recovered from COVID-19. Each CDR3 is given with its conserved first and last residue. The order of the fields is J gene, clone size, V gene, D gene, CDR3 protein, CDR3 DNA. A D gene is named only where the DNA matches it firmly. A clone size is listed for some rows: how often the clone was seen (once, few, many), or a class if it is expanded.

J gene: TRBJ2-1
clone size: -
V gene: TRBV6-4
D gene: TRBD1
CDR3 protein: CASSDSTAGGYYNEQFF
CDR3 DNA: TGTGCCAGCAGTGACTCGACGGCAGGGGGATACTACAATGAGCAGTTCTTC

J gene: TRBJ1-2
clone size: -
V gene: TRBV6-4
D gene: TRBD1
CDR3 protein: CASSEGTGAHYGYTF
CDR3 DNA: TGTGCCAGCAGTGAAGGTACAGGGGCGCACTATGGCTACACCTTC

J gene: TRBJ2-7
clone size: once
V gene: TRBV9
D gene: -
CDR3 protein: CASSVGGRNSYEQYF
CDR3 DNA: TGTGCCAGCAGCGTAGGTGGGCGAAACTCCTACGAGCAGTACTTC

J gene: TRBJ1-5
clone size: -
V gene: TRBV6-5
D gene: TRBD1
CDR3 protein: CATQPGQGFNQPQHF
CDR3 DNA: TGTGCCACGCAACCGGGACAGGGTTTCAATCAGCCCCAGCATTTT

J gene: TRBJ2-1
clone size: -
V gene: TRBV4-3
D gene: TRBD2
CDR3 protein: CASSQGFGGVAGYNEQFF
CDR3 DNA: TGCGCCAGCAGCCAAGGCTTCGGGGGAGTAGCGGGGTACAATGAGCAGTTCTTC

J gene: TRBJ2-7
clone size: few
V gene: TRBV9
D gene: -
CDR3 protein: CASSPYDRGSYEQYF
CDR3 DNA: TGTGCCAGCAGCCCCTATGACCGGGGTTCCTACGAGCAGTACTTC

J gene: TRBJ2-3
clone size: few
V gene: TRBV3-1/TRBV3-2
D gene: TRBD1
CDR3 protein: CASSQDQGAGTDTQYF
CDR3 DNA: TGTGCCAGCAGCCAAGATCAGGGGGCAGGCACAGATACGCAGTATTTT

J gene: TRBJ2-5
clone size: -
V gene: TRBV19
D gene: -
CDR3 protein: CASSTLPLLDGKETQYF
CDR3 DNA: TGTGCCAGTAGTACCCTTCCATTATTAGACGGGAAAGAGACCCAGTACTTC

J gene: TRBJ2-1
clone size: -
V gene: TRBV10-1
D gene: TRBD2
CDR3 protein: CASSEYELAGDEQFF
CDR3 DNA: TGCGCCAGCAGTGAGTACGAACTAGCGGGAGATGAGCAGTTCTTC

J gene: TRBJ1-1
clone size: once
V gene: TRBV29-1
D gene: -
CDR3 protein: CSVGRQANTEAFF
CDR3 DNA: TGCAGCGTGGGCAGGCAGGCGAACACTGAAGCTTTCTTT

J gene: TRBJ2-7
clone size: -
V gene: TRBV5-3
D gene: -
CDR3 protein: CARSLDRAPYEQYF
CDR3 DNA: TGTGCCAGAAGCTTGGACAGGGCACCCTACGAGCAGTACTTC

J gene: TRBJ2-1
clone size: -
V gene: TRBV9
D gene: TRBD2
CDR3 protein: CASSYASGSRNEQFF
CDR3 DNA: TGTGCCAGCAGCTACGCTAGCGGGAGTCGGAATGAGCAGTTCTTC

J gene: TRBJ1-2
clone size: -
V gene: TRBV27
D gene: TRBD1
CDR3 protein: CASSHRTGRGYGYTF
CDR3 DNA: TGTGCCAGCAGTCACAGGACAGGACGGGGCTATGGCTACACCTTC

J gene: TRBJ1-1
clone size: -
V gene: TRBV4-1
D gene: TRBD1
CDR3 protein: CASSQEQTGGHTEAFF
CDR3 DNA: TGCGCCAGCAGCCAAGAACAGACAGGGGGCCACACTGAAGCTTTCTTT

J gene: TRBJ2-7
clone size: -
V gene: TRBV4-2
D gene: TRBD1
CDR3 protein: CASSQVAGGIYEQYF
CDR3 DNA: TGTGCCAGCAGCCAAGTGGCAGGGGGCATCTACGAGCAGTACTTC